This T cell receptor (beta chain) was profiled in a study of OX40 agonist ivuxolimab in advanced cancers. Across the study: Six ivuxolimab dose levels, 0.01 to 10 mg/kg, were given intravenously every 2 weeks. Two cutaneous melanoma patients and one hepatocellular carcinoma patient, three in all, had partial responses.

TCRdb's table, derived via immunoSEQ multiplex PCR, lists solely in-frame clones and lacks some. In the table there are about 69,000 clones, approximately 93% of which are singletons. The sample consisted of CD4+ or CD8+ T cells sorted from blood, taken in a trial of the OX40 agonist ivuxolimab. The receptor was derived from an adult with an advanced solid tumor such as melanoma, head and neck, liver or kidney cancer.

The CDR3 DNA reads TGTGCCAGCCGACTAATTAGTGAGCAGTTCTTC. Its protein product is CASRLISEQFF. The rearrangement links TRBV6-5 to TRBJ2-1; a weak D match, TRBD2 (5 bases). V dropped 8 bases and J dropped 9 bases, with 11 bases sitting between them. CDR1 and CDR2 (germline): MNHEY, SVGAGI. This CDR3 has 11 residues.